The next 18 T cell receptor beta chains were all read from a single sample in a study of blood T cell repertoires in COVID-19. Measured with immunoSEQ multiplex PCR; TCRdb has only the in-frame clones, and not every one. The sample includes under 250,000 clones, approximately 91% seen only once; the top ten take under 7.5%. Input material: peripheral blood. These receptors all come from a man aged 60 to 75 who had recovered from COVID-19.

The genes are TRBV7-3 and TRBJ2-1; 9 bases line up with TRBD2. Trimming cost V 5 bases and J 10 bases; bases outside gene matches: 12. This CDR3 is built from 15 residues. Germline V gene data show CDR1 as SGHTA and CDR2 as FQGTGA. The CDR3 nucleotides are TGTGCCAGCAGCGCCGGCGGGGGGGCCTTAGGCGAGCAGTTCTTC. Protein product: CASSAGGGALGEQFF.

This clone was observed a single time. CDR3 bases: TGCAGTGCTAGTTCCAGGGGCGCGAATCAGCCCCAGCATTTT. Its protein product is CSASSRGANQPQHF. The rearrangement uses TRBV20-1 and TRBJ1-5; D is possibly TRBD1 (6 bases). The CDR3 is 14 amino acids. Germline CDR1 reads DFQATT; CDR2 reads SNEGSKA (reference sequence). Trimming shortened V by 3 bases and J by 4 bases, and 13 bases separated the two germline ends.

The V call is TRBV24-1, the J call TRBJ2-3; D is possibly TRBD1 (6 bases). This CDR3 region has 15 residues. V gave up 4 bases and J gave up 1 base, with 11 bases separating them. The germline V gene encodes CDR1 KGHDR and CDR2 SFDVKD. The CDR3 protein is CATSEGAAGTDTQYF. Written as DNA, the CDR3 is TGTGCCACCAGTGAGGGGGCCGCTGGCACAGATACGCAGTATTTT.

A single count supports this clone. This chain links TRBV5-4 with TRBJ2-2; 8 positions agree with TRBD1. This CDR3 region has 15 residues. CDR1 SGHNT and CDR2 YYREEE come from the germline V gene (reference sequence). V was clipped by 3 bases and J by 1 base; unmatched bases: 2. The DNA for the CDR3 is TGTGCCAGCAGCTCTGGGACAGGGAACACCGGGGAGCTGTTTTTT. It encodes CASSSGTGNTGELFF. The variable domain in full, completed from reference TRBV5-4 and TRBJ2-2, reads ETGVTQSPTHLIKTRGQQVTLRCSSQSGHNTVSWYQQALGQGPQFIFQYYREEENGRGNFPPRFSGLQFPNYSSELNVNALELDDSALYLCASSSGTGNTGELFFGEGSRLTVL.

J is TRBJ2-6 and V is TRBV11-3, with a possible D match to TRBD1 (6 bases). The V gene's germline CDR1 is SGHNT and CDR2 YENEEA. V dropped 6 bases and J dropped 4 bases, with 13 bases sitting between them. The CDR3 covers 15 residues. The CDR3 DNA reads as TGTGCCAGCAGTCCAGGGGCGCACGGGGCCAACGTCCTGACTTTC. Protein sequence: CASSPGAHGANVLTF. The full variable domain, in which reference TRBV11-3 and TRBJ2-6 provide the parts outside the CDR3, is EAGVVQSPRYKIIEKKQPVAFWCNPISGHNTLYWYLQNLGQGPELLIRYENEEAVDDSQLPKDRFSAERLKGVDSTLKIQPAELGDSAVYLCASSPGAHGANVLTFGAGSRLTVL.

The V and J genes are TRBV7-2 and TRBJ1-5; TRBD1 might be the D (6 bases). Germline V lookup: CDR1 SGHTA, CDR2 FQGNSA. This CDR3 is 15 amino acids long. With 4 bases removed from V and 1 base from J, the gap between germline ends came to 11 bases. For the CDR3, the DNA is TGTGCCAGCAGCTCCACAGGGAGAAGCAATCAGCCCCAGCATTTT. This gives the protein CASSSTGRSNQPQHF.

V and J are TRBV7-3 and TRBJ1-1; 7 nucleotides line up with TRBD1. The germline V gene encodes CDR1 SGHTA and CDR2 FQGTGA. The CDR3 length is 13 residues. V lost 5 bases and J lost 4; bases outside the gene matches: 4. CDR3 nucleotides: TGTGCCAGCAGCATTGGGACAGCCACTGAAGCTTTCTTT. Its protein is CASSIGTATEAFF.

The chain carries TRBV19 and TRBJ1-2; maybe TRBD1 (6 bases). The CDR3 has 15 residues. CDR1 LNHDA and CDR2 SQIVND come from the germline V gene (reference sequence). Between the trimmed V and J ends, which lost 7 bases and 0 bases, there was a span of 15 bases. CDR3 protein: CASTMGGRANYGYTF. The CDR3 bases are TGTGCCAGTACTATGGGGGGGCGGGCTAACTATGGCTACACCTTC.

The chain carries TRBV7-3 and TRBJ2-1; possible D gene TRBD1, 5 bases. The CDR3 totals 14 residues. Germline values: CDR1 SGHTA, CDR2 FQGTGA. Trimming removed 3 bases at V and 6 bases at J, with 12 bases between. The CDR3 coding sequence is TGTGCCAGCAGCTTGGGGCTCTTACCCAATGAGCAGTTCTTC. Translated, it gives CASSLGLLPNEQFF.

This chain's CDR3 is CASSPFGQSTDTQYF. As DNA, the CDR3 is TGTGCCAGCTCACCATTCGGACAGAGCACAGATACGCAGTATTTT. The chain carries TRBV18 and TRBJ2-3; D perhaps matches TRBD1 (6 bases). This CDR3 has 15 residues. Trimming cost V 2 bases and J 0 bases, with 9 bases left between them. The germline gives CDR1 KGHSH, CDR2 LQKENI.

The V and J genes are TRBV5-1 and TRBJ1-2; 12 bases map to TRBD1. The CDR3 length is 13 residues. CDR1 is SGHRS, CDR2 YFSETQ, per germline. J lost 10 bases, V lost 4 bases, and 5 bases had no gene match. The CDR3 DNA follows: TGCGCCAGCAGCCCGGGGACAGGGGGCGTCTACACCTTC. It specifies CASSPGTGGVYTF.

The V call is TRBV5-1, the J call TRBJ1-5, with a tentative D call TRBD1 (5 bases). The ends were cut back, 2 bases at V and 1 base at J, with 10 bases in the middle. The V gene's germline CDR1 is SGHRS and CDR2 YFSETQ. The CDR3 sequence is 15 residues long. Here the CDR3 reads CASSLLPGSNQPQHF. CDR3 nucleotides: TGCGCCAGCAGCTTATTGCCAGGGAGCAATCAGCCCCAGCATTTT.

This clone was detected only a few times. J is TRBJ1-2 and V is TRBV4-1; unclear D gene. Germline V gives CDR1 MGHRA, CDR2 YSYEKL. This CDR3 is built from 12 residues. V lost 6 bases and J 6 bases, leaving 11 bases between the germline ends. The CDR3 sequence is CASREAGHGYTF. DNA for the CDR3: TGCGCCAGCAGGGAGGCAGGTCATGGCTACACCTTC.

The chain uses TRBV6-6 and TRBJ2-3; 8 bases agree with TRBD1. The CDR3 is 14 residues long. Germline-derived CDR1 and CDR2 are MNHNY and SVGAGI (reference sequence). V dropped 7 bases and J dropped 4; count of bases not matched to a gene: 7. The CDR3 DNA reads TGTGCCAGCACCGACAGGGGTGGCTCAGATACGCAGTATTTT. Its protein is CASTDRGGSDTQYF.

V and J are TRBV28 and TRBJ2-2; TRBD2 matches 12 bases. The CDR3 contains 17 residues. CDR1 and CDR2 from the germline V gene are MDHEN and SYDVKM. Germline trimming cut 8 bases from V and 8 bases from J; bases unmatched to any gene: 15. DNA for the CDR3: TGTGCCAGCCTACCGACTAGCGGGAGAAGTGGATTAGGGGAGCTGTTTTTT. This codes for CASLPTSGRSGLGELFF.

The chain has TRBV27 and TRBJ2-7; TRBD2 matches at 7 bases. Losses at the gene ends were 4 bases for V and 3 bases for J; bases not matched to a gene: 12. CDR1 and CDR2 from the germline V gene are MNHEY and SMNVEV (reference sequence). This CDR3 has 16 amino acids. The CDR3 DNA sequence: TGTGCCAGCAGTTGGAAACCCGGGACTACCGTCTACGAGCAGTACTTC. Its protein product is CASSWKPGTTVYEQYF.

The chain has TRBV29-1 and TRBJ2-2; TRBD1 matches at 8 bases. The CDR3 extends over 16 amino acids. Per germline, CDR1 SQVTM and CDR2 ANQGSEA. V shed 8 bases and J 1 base; nucleotides not matched to a gene: 12. The CDR3, as DNA: TGCAGCATCTCCTTAACCGGGACAGGGAACACCGGGGAGCTGTTTTTT. This encodes CSISLTGTGNTGELFF.

The rearrangement uses TRBV5-4 and TRBJ2-5; TRBD1 aligns across 9 bases. This CDR3 spans 15 amino acids. The V segment lost 4 bases and the J segment 1 base; nucleotides outside the gene matches: 5. CDR1 and CDR2 (germline): SGHNT, YYREEE (reference sequence). In nucleotides, the CDR3 is TGTGCCAGCAGCGCGGGACAGGGTCTCCAAGAGACCCAGTACTTC. It codes for CASSAGQGLQETQYF.